This entry is about one TCR beta chain. The CDR3 runs to 14 residues. Germline V gene lookup returns CDR1 GTSNPN and CDR2 SVGIG (reference sequence). V dropped 3 bases and J dropped 5; count of bases not matched to a gene: 8. These data originate in a study of T cell changes during pregnancy in multiple sclerosis. The protocol was immunoSEQ multiplex PCR, while the TCRdb copy is restricted to in-frame clones and leaves out a portion. The sample has under 4,000 clones; more than 75% are singletons. The sequencing used CD8+ T cells from peripheral blood mononuclear cells, collected in the first trimester of pregnancy. The J gene is TRBJ2-5, the V gene TRBV30, with 8 bases that match TRBD1. The TCR was taken from a female donor in good health, enrolled as a control in a pregnancy study. CDR3 nucleotides: TGTGCCTGGAGGCCCCCCAGGGGGCACGAGACCCAGTACTTC. It translates to CAWRPPRGHETQYF.